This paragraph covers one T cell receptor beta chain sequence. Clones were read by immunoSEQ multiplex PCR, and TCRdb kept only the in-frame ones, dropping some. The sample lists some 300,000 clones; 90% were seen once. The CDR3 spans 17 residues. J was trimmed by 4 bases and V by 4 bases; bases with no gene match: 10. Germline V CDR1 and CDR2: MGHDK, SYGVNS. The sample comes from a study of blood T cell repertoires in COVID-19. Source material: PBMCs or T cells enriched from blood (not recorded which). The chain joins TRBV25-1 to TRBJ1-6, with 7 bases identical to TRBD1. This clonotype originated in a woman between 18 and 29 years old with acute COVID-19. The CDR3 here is CASSGQDRAGYNSPLHF. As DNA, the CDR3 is TGTGCCAGCAGTGGCCAAGACAGGGCGGGGTATAATTCACCCCTCCACTTT. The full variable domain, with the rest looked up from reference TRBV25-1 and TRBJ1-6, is EADIYQTPRYLVIGTGKKITLECSQTMGHDKMYWYQQDPGMELHLIHYSYGVNSTEKGDLSSESTVSRIRTEHFPLTLESARPSHTSQYLCASSGQDRAGYNSPLHFGNGTRLTVT.